These T cell receptor beta chains were read from a single sample in a study of early T cells in non-severe SARS-CoV-2 infection. TCRdb reanalysed the 5' RACE reads using MiXCR and keeps one entry per CDR3 protein. The top ten clones hold approximately 3% of a sample with approximately 65,000 distinct CDR3 sequences, roughly 10% of them seen once. The specimen comprised whole blood, sampled at baseline. Source of these receptors: an adult who was a healthcare worker with PCR-confirmed SARS-CoV-2 infection or an uninfected control (not recorded which). Each CDR3 is given with its conserved first and last residue. A D gene is named only where the DNA matches it firmly. Size tells how often a clone was seen (once, few, many) or the class of an expanded clone, and some rows leave it out.

clone_size: few
d_call: .
cdr3_length: 13
j_call: TRBJ2-3
v_call: TRBV29-1
cdr3_aa: CSVGRGGTDTQYF
cdr3_nt: TGCAGCGTTGGCAGGGGGGGCACAGATACGCAGTATTTT

clone_size: .
d_call: .
cdr3_length: 12
j_call: TRBJ2-7
v_call: TRBV29-1
cdr3_aa: CSVESPSYEQYF
cdr3_nt: TGCAGCGTGGAGTCTCCCAGCTACGAGCAGTACTTC

clone_size: .
d_call: TRBD2
cdr3_length: 14
j_call: TRBJ2-3
v_call: TRBV11-2
cdr3_aa: CASSPLAGVSTQYF
cdr3_nt: TGTGCCAGCAGCCCACTAGCGGGTGTTAGTACGCAGTATTTT

clone_size: many
d_call: .
cdr3_length: 14
j_call: TRBJ1-3
v_call: TRBV2
cdr3_aa: CASSVFTSGNTIYF
cdr3_nt: TGTGCCAGCAGTGTGTTCACCTCTGGAAACACCATATATTTT

clone_size: few
d_call: .
cdr3_length: 16
j_call: TRBJ2-7
v_call: TRBV20-1
cdr3_aa: CSASFGGSMNFYEQYF
cdr3_nt: TGCAGTGCTAGTTTTGGCGGATCGATGAATTTCTACGAGCAGTACTTC

clone_size: many
d_call: .
cdr3_length: 11
j_call: TRBJ2-7
v_call: TRBV20-1
cdr3_aa: CSTKQEYEQYF
cdr3_nt: TGCAGTACGAAACAGGAATACGAGCAGTACTTC

clone_size: .
d_call: .
cdr3_length: 12
j_call: TRBJ1-2
v_call: TRBV6-2/TRBV6-3
cdr3_aa: CAIASGNYGYTF
cdr3_nt: TGTGCCATCGCGTCGGGGAACTATGGCTACACCTTC

clone_size: .
d_call: .
cdr3_length: 13
j_call: TRBJ2-7
v_call: TRBV20-1
cdr3_aa: CSAFGSDRYEQYF
cdr3_nt: TGCAGTGCTTTCGGGTCCGACCGATACGAGCAGTACTTC

clone_size: few
d_call: TRBD1
cdr3_length: 16
j_call: TRBJ2-5
v_call: TRBV14
cdr3_aa: CASSLHRDRTKETQYF
cdr3_nt: TGTGCCAGCAGCCTCCACCGGGACAGGACAAAGGAGACCCAGTACTTC

clone_size: .
d_call: .
cdr3_length: 16
j_call: TRBJ1-5
v_call: TRBV20-1
cdr3_aa: CSARRGGINSNQPQHF
cdr3_nt: TGCAGTGCTAGAAGGGGCGGAATTAATAGCAATCAGCCCCAGCATTTT

clone_size: many
d_call: .
cdr3_length: 14
j_call: TRBJ1-2
v_call: TRBV20-1
cdr3_aa: CSARPRGDNYGYTF
cdr3_nt: TGCAGTGCTAGGCCCCGGGGCGATAACTATGGCTACACCTTC

clone_size: .
d_call: TRBD1
cdr3_length: 15
j_call: TRBJ2-7
v_call: TRBV29-1
cdr3_aa: CSVEERGLGYYEQYF
cdr3_nt: TGCAGCGTTGAAGAGAGGGGGCTGGGCTACTACGAGCAGTACTTC

clone_size: few
d_call: TRBD1
cdr3_length: 14
j_call: TRBJ2-1
v_call: TRBV7-6
cdr3_aa: CASSLGGQYNEQFF
cdr3_nt: TGTGCCAGCAGCTTAGGGGGACAGTACAATGAGCAGTTCTTC

clone_size: many
d_call: TRBD1
cdr3_length: 13
j_call: TRBJ1-3
v_call: TRBV6-5
cdr3_aa: CASSPRQGGTIYF
cdr3_nt: TGTGCCAGCAGTCCCCGACAGGGCGGGACCATATATTTT

clone_size: .
d_call: TRBD1
cdr3_length: 15
j_call: TRBJ1-5
v_call: TRBV5-6
cdr3_aa: CASSPGGHSNQPQHF
cdr3_nt: TGTGCCAGCAGCCCAGGGGGTCATAGCAATCAGCCCCAGCATTTT